This T cell receptor beta chain appears in the sequencing data of a study of blood T cell repertoires in COVID-19. Trimming left V 2 bases short and J 0 bases short, with 8 bases between. The CDR3 runs to 15 residues. CDR1 SGHAT and CDR2 FQNNGV come from the germline V gene. Study members were between roughly 18 and 100 years old and lived in 20 to 25 US regions. All recovered Cohort 3 donors got two negative PCRs, got clearance, or saw symptom resolution. Assay: immunoSEQ multiplex PCR; the TCRdb copy retains only in-frame clones and omits some. Of some 300,000 clones listed, nearly 90% were seen once; the top ten hold more than 9%.

The specimen sequenced was PBMCs or T cells enriched from blood (not recorded which). This TCR came from a woman aged 25 to 39 who had recovered from COVID-19. The genes are TRBV11-2 and TRBJ1-3; TRBD1 is a possible D gene (5 bases). The CDR3 sequence is CASSLTGFSGNTIYF. The CDR3 DNA reads TGTGCCAGCAGCTTAACAGGATTCTCTGGAAACACCATATATTTT.